This TCR beta chain was identified in a study of blood T cell repertoires in COVID-19. Profiling relied on immunoSEQ multiplex PCR, and the TCRdb table lists in-frame clones only, not all of them. The sample contains 60,000 to 80,000 clones, roughly 85% of which appear only once. Germline V gives CDR1 KGHSH, CDR2 LQKENI. Germline trimming cut 3 bases from V and 0 bases from J; bases unmatched to any gene: 11. The CDR3 contains 18 residues. This clone was counted only a few times. Sequencing used peripheral blood. The source is a man in his forties or fifties with acute or convalescent COVID-19. The chain employs TRBV18 and TRBJ1-3; 7 nucleotides line up with TRBD1. This CDR3 is CASSPDRDRPSSGNTIYF. In DNA form, the CDR3 reads TGTGCCAGCTCACCGGACCGGGACAGACCGAGCTCTGGAAACACCATATATTTT.